The 32 T cell receptor beta chains below come from one sample, sequenced in a study of T cell responses to AZD1222 COVID-19 vaccine. TCRdb's copy holds only in-frame clones and misses some; the assay was immunoSEQ multiplex PCR. The sample lists roughly 140,000 clones, 90% occurring once. Sequencing used peripheral blood, obtained on day 0 of AZD1222 vaccination. All receptors come from an adult in good health.

The genes are TRBV15 and TRBJ1-4; 11 bases align to TRBD1. The V gene's germline CDR1 is LNHNV and CDR2 YYDKDF (reference sequence). V lost 0 bases, J lost 4 bases, and 4 bases stayed unmatched. The CDR3 length is 17 residues. CDR3 sequence reads: CATSRERTGGGNEKLFF. The CDR3 nucleotides are TGTGCCACCAGCAGAGAAAGGACAGGGGGCGGTAATGAAAAACTGTTTTTT. Together with reference TRBV15 and TRBJ1-4, the CDR3 gives the full variable domain: DAMVIQNPRYQVTQFGKPVTLSCSQTLNHNVMYWYQQKSSQAPKLLFHYYDKDFNNEADTPDNFQSRRPNTSFCFLDIRSPGLGDTAMYLCATSRERTGGGNEKLFFGSGTQLSVL.

The chain links TRBV2 to TRBJ1-1; TRBD1 is a possible D gene (5 bases). Germline V gene lookup returns CDR1 SNHLY and CDR2 FYNNEI. The V gene lost 3 bases and the J gene lost 0 bases, with 14 bases spanning the gap. The CDR3 is 16 residues long. The CDR3: CASSDSQGSLNTEAFF. For the CDR3, the DNA is TGTGCCAGCAGTGACTCTCAGGGTTCATTGAACACTGAAGCTTTCTTT.

This chain joins TRBV18 and TRBJ2-6; D not certain. Between the trimmed V and J ends, which lost 0 bases and 0 bases, there was a span of 3 bases. The CDR3 runs to 15 residues. Germline V gene data show CDR1 as KGHSH and CDR2 as LQKENI. The CDR3 DNA follows: TGTGCCAGCTCACCACCAGTCTCTGGGGCCAACGTCCTGACTTTC. Its translation: CASSPPVSGANVLTF.

This chain links TRBV7-8 with TRBJ2-1; 12 bases are a match to TRBD2. J lost 0 bases, V lost 5 bases, and 14 bases had no gene match. Germline lookup yields CDR1 SGHVS and CDR2 FQNEAQ. The CDR3 contains 20 residues. The CDR3 DNA sequence: TGTGCCAGCAGCCTAACTCTTCTAGCGGGAGGGAAATTCTCCTACAATGAGCAGTTCTTC. It specifies CASSLTLLAGGKFSYNEQFF.

The V and J genes are TRBV2 and TRBJ1-1, with D perhaps TRBD1 (5 bases). The V gene's germline CDR1 is SNHLY and CDR2 FYNNEI. V lost 7 bases to trimming and J lost 4 bases, with 10 bases between them. The CDR3 sequence is 12 residues long. CDR3 region: CASTNGGTEAFF. CDR3 in DNA: TGTGCCAGCACGAACGGGGGCACTGAAGCTTTCTTT.

The chain uses TRBV2 and TRBJ1-5; D possibly corresponds to TRBD1 (5 bases). The germline gives CDR1 SNHLY, CDR2 FYNNEI. Trimming shortened V by 2 bases and J by 4 bases, and 15 bases separated the two germline ends. The CDR3 runs to 16 residues. DNA for the CDR3: TGTGCCAGCAGTGAATCCTTGACAGTTCTTAATCAGCCCCAGCATTTT. Its translation: CASSESLTVLNQPQHF.

V usage is TRBV28 and J usage is TRBJ1-5, with 10 bases matching TRBD1. CDR1 is MDHEN and CDR2 is SYDVKM in the germline V gene. V shed 3 bases and J 0 bases; nucleotides not matched to a gene: 14. The CDR3 loop spans 20 amino acids. In DNA form, the CDR3 reads TGTGCCAGCAGTTTGTTCCCGGGACAGGGGTCGGGCTATAGCAATCAGCCCCAGCATTTT. This codes for CASSLFPGQGSGYSNQPQHF.

The CDR3 nucleotides read TGTGCCAGCAGCTTGGGACAGAAGAACACTGAAGCTTTCTTT. The encoded protein is CASSLGQKNTEAFF. The J gene is TRBJ1-1, the V gene TRBV11-2, with TRBD1 identical over 7 bases. Losses at the gene ends were 3 bases for V and 1 base for J; bases not matched to a gene: 2. Germline values: CDR1 SGHAT, CDR2 FQNNGV. The CDR3 runs 14 residues.

The rearrangement joins TRBV6-5 to TRBJ2-1; D might be TRBD1 or TRBD2, each matching 6 bases. The ends were cut back, 2 bases at V and 6 bases at J, with 14 bases in the middle. The CDR3 has 15 residues. Germline CDR1 reads MNHEY; CDR2 reads SVGAGI. The CDR3 spells CASSYQGLQGNEQFF. CDR3 DNA: TGTGCCAGCAGTTACCAAGGACTACAGGGCAATGAGCAGTTCTTC.

This clone was found a few times. CDR3 sequence: CASSQGKGLDYEQYF. Written as DNA, the CDR3 is TGCGCCAGCAGCCAAGGGAAGGGACTAGACTACGAGCAGTACTTC. The chain recombines TRBV4-1 with TRBJ2-7; 8 bases align to TRBD2. Germline V gene data show CDR1 as MGHRA and CDR2 as YSYEKL. The V segment lost 1 base and the J segment 3 bases; nucleotides outside the gene matches: 5. This CDR3 is built from 15 residues.

This rearrangement joins TRBV11-2 to TRBJ2-7, with D perhaps matching TRBD1 (6 bases). The CDR3 has 15 residues. V dropped 1 base and J dropped 3 bases, with 13 bases sitting between them. Per the germline V gene, CDR1 is SGHAT and CDR2 is FQNNGV. CDR3 protein: CASSLVGLQGYEQYF. In DNA form, the CDR3 reads TGTGCCAGCAGCTTAGTCGGTTTACAGGGCTACGAGCAGTACTTC.

J is TRBJ2-3 and V is TRBV9; possibly TRBD1 for D (6 bases). Germline-derived CDR1 and CDR2 are SGDLS and YYNGEE. This CDR3 region has 16 residues. V dropped 6 bases and J dropped 2 bases, with 19 bases sitting between them. The chain's CDR3 is CASIRTRQEDTDTQYF. The CDR3 region has the DNA TGTGCCAGCATCCGCACTCGACAGGAGGACACAGATACGCAGTATTTT.

This clone was picked up a small number of times. The chain carries TRBV7-9 and TRBJ2-7; TRBD2 is a possible D gene (5 bases). This CDR3 has 12 residues. Trimming removed 4 bases from V and 3 bases from J, with 7 bases in between. CDR1 is SEHNR, CDR2 FQNEAQ, per germline (reference sequence). In nucleotides, the CDR3 is TGTGCCAGCAGCTATGGGAGCTACGAGCAGTACTTC. Amino acids: CASSYGSYEQYF.

This chain uses TRBV6-6 with TRBJ2-7; tentatively, D is TRBD1 or TRBD2 (5 bases each). V gave up 7 bases and J gave up 7 bases, with 14 bases separating them. The germline V gene has CDR1 MNHNY and CDR2 SVGAGI (reference sequence). This CDR3 comprises 12 residues. CDR3 loop: CASTGPTGEQYF. CDR3 nucleotides: TGTGCCAGCACGGGACCGACGGGGGAGCAGTACTTC.

The table lists this clone with a count of one. The chain couples TRBV6-5 to TRBJ1-2; TRBD1 matches at 7 bases. Per germline, CDR1 MNHEY and CDR2 SVGAGI. After removal of 6 bases from V and 1 base from J, the junction contained 5 bases not matched to a gene. CDR3 length equals 14 residues. The CDR3 here is CASSRTGFNYGYTF. CDR3 nucleotides: TGTGCCAGCAGCCGGACAGGTTTTAACTATGGCTACACCTTC.

This chain uses TRBV19 with TRBJ2-2, with TRBD2 matching 8 bases. The CDR3 consists of 17 residues. Germline CDR1 and CDR2: LNHDA and SQIVND (reference sequence). The V and J ends lost 6 bases and 4 bases, in that order; junction bases with no gene match: 13. The CDR3 here is CASSKPGLAASTGELFF. In DNA, the CDR3 is TGTGCCAGTAGCAAACCTGGACTAGCAGCGAGCACCGGGGAGCTGTTTTTT.

The V and J genes are TRBV29-1 and TRBJ2-1; 8 bases match TRBD2. This CDR3 has 14 amino acids. Unmatched junction bases numbered 8, after V lost 4 bases and J lost 6 bases. Germline values: CDR1 SQVTM, CDR2 ANQGSEA. The CDR3, as DNA: TGCAGCGTTGGGGGTAGCGGGACCTTCAATGAGCAGTTCTTC. Translating gives CSVGGSGTFNEQFF.

In its sample, this clone was seen a few times. The genes are TRBV30 and TRBJ1-1; D is undetermined. V lost 4 bases and J lost 1, with 10 bases in between. Per germline, CDR1 GTSNPN and CDR2 SVGIG (reference sequence). This CDR3 comprises 13 residues. CDR3 residues: CAWTPEPNTEAFF. The CDR3 DNA reads as TGTGCCTGGACTCCGGAGCCGAACACTGAAGCTTTCTTT. Full variable domain (rest looked up from reference TRBV30 and TRBJ1-1): SQTIHQWPATLVQPVGSPLSLECTVEGTSNPNLYWYRQAAGRGLQLLFYSVGIGQISSEVPQNLSASRPQDRQFILSSKKLLLSDSGFYLCAWTPEPNTEAFFGQGTRLTVV.

The chain links TRBV29-1 to TRBJ1-2; 12 nucleotides align to TRBD1. J was trimmed by 8 bases and V by 6 bases; bases with no gene match: 7. Germline CDR1 SQVTM, CDR2 ANQGSEA. This CDR3 contains 13 residues. This chain's CDR3 is CSVGTGGVGGYTF. For the CDR3, the DNA is TGCAGCGTCGGGACAGGGGGCGTGGGAGGCTACACCTTC.

The chain recombines TRBV6-4 with TRBJ2-2; D tentatively reads TRBD1 or TRBD2 (6 bases each). The germline V and J ends were trimmed by 0 bases and 8 bases, with 13 bases remaining between them. Looked up from germline, CDR1 is MRHNA and CDR2 is SNTAGT. The CDR3 totals 15 residues. This chain's CDR3 is CASSDSPGAPGELFF. CDR3 in DNA: TGTGCCAGCAGTGACTCGCCGGGGGCGCCGGGGGAGCTGTTTTTT.

This clone was counted a single time. J is TRBJ1-4 and V is TRBV15; D is unresolved. V shed 0 bases and J shed 4 bases, with 6 bases lying between them. Germline V gene lookup returns CDR1 LNHNV and CDR2 YYDKDF (reference sequence). The CDR3 is made up of 14 amino acids. CDR3 DNA: TGTGCCACCAGCAGAGATAACGGTAATGAAAAACTGTTTTTT. It encodes CATSRDNGNEKLFF.

The rearrangement joins TRBV7-6 to TRBJ1-6; TRBD1 is a possible D gene (5 bases). The V gene lost 1 base and the J gene lost 9 bases, with 16 bases spanning the gap. Germline V CDR1 and CDR2: SGHVS, FNYEAQ. This CDR3 contains 16 residues. The CDR3 nucleotides are TGTGCCAGCAGCTTAGAAGGGGTCCTGAGGGGTTCACCCCTCCACTTT. This translates into CASSLEGVLRGSPLHF.

The chain uses TRBV10-3 and TRBJ2-7, with 8 bases matching TRBD2. Losses at the gene ends were 7 bases for V and 5 bases for J; bases not matched to a gene: 7. Germline CDR1 reads ENHRY; CDR2 reads SYGVKD. This CDR3 spans 13 amino acids. This CDR3 reads CAITSGGRDEQYF. The CDR3 DNA sequence: TGTGCCATCACGTCGGGGGGGAGAGACGAGCAGTACTTC.

The chain joins TRBV11-2 to TRBJ1-1; TRBD1 agrees at 7 bases. The CDR3 consists of 14 residues. In germline, CDR1 is SGHAT, CDR2 FQNNGV. Trimming took 3 bases from V and 4 from J; bases not matched to a gene: 5. In DNA, the CDR3 is TGTGCCAGCAGCTTGACAGGGTTGGGCACTGAAGCTTTCTTT. It specifies CASSLTGLGTEAFF.

The chain employs TRBV27 and TRBJ2-3, with D unclear. Germline lookup yields CDR1 MNHEY and CDR2 SMNVEV (reference sequence). The CDR3 is 15 residues long. V was shortened by 3 bases and J by 1 base, with 11 bases between the two germline ends. The CDR3 loop reads CASSLLAVGTDTQYF. The CDR3 DNA follows: TGTGCCAGCAGTTTGCTTGCGGTTGGCACAGATACGCAGTATTTT.

This chain joins TRBV7-3 and TRBJ2-1; TRBD1 aligns across 8 bases. V dropped 5 bases and J dropped 4; count of bases not matched to a gene: 10. CDR3 length equals 16 residues. Germline CDR1 is SGHTA and CDR2 is FQGTGA. CDR3 nucleotide sequence: TGTGCCAGCAGCCCACAACCGGGACAGGAATACAATGAGCAGTTCTTC. Its protein is CASSPQPGQEYNEQFF.

CDR3 sequence: CASSFGPPYEQYF. DNA of the CDR3: TGTGCCAGCAGTTTTGGGCCACCCTACGAGCAGTACTTC. V and J are TRBV28 and TRBJ2-7, with no clear D. CDR3 length: 13 amino acids. Germline V gene data show CDR1 as MDHEN and CDR2 as SYDVKM. V was trimmed by 3 bases and J by 2 bases, leaving 8 bases between them. The full variable domain, completed using reference TRBV28 and TRBJ2-7, is DVKVTQSSRYLVKRTGEKVFLECVQDMDHENMFWYRQDPGLGLRLIYFSYDVKMKEKGDIPEGYSVSREKKERFSLILESASTNQTSMYLCASSFGPPYEQYFGPGTRLTVT.

This chain joins TRBV23-1 and TRBJ1-3; no firm D call. TRBV23-1 is an ORF, and what it does is uncertain. The V and J ends lost 11 bases and 1 base respectively, with 15 bases between them. The CDR3 sequence is 14 residues long. The CDR3: CAGKVRVSGNTIYF. Written as DNA, the CDR3 is TGCGCCGGCAAGGTACGGGTATCTGGAAACACCATATATTTT.

The V and J genes are TRBV6-1 and TRBJ2-1, with D unresolved. The V end lost 2 bases, the J end lost 0 bases, and 11 bases lay between the germline ends. Germline loops: CDR1 MNHNS, CDR2 SASEGT. CDR3 length equals 16 residues. The CDR3 loop reads CASSEWTVSSYNEQFF. The CDR3 nucleotides are TGTGCCAGCAGTGAATGGACGGTAAGCTCCTACAATGAGCAGTTCTTC.

The chain recombines TRBV7-9 with TRBJ2-1, with TRBD2 matching over 10 bases. J was trimmed by 8 bases and V by 4 bases; bases with no gene match: 14. CDR3 length: 17 amino acids. Germline V gene lookup returns CDR1 SEHNR and CDR2 FQNEAQ (reference sequence). CDR3 nucleotides: TGTGCCAGCAGCTCGAGGGCTAGCGGGAGAGGGTGGGATGAGCAGTTCTTC. It translates to CASSSRASGRGWDEQFF.

The chain joins TRBV6-2 or TRBV6-3 to TRBJ1-1; a possible D gene is TRBD1 (5 bases). Trimming took 6 bases from V and 4 from J, leaving 15 bases between them. Per germline, CDR1 MNHEY and CDR2 SVGEGT. The CDR3 is 14 amino acids. This chain's CDR3 is CASSPQGFSTEAFF. The DNA of the CDR3 is TGTGCCAGCAGCCCGCAGGGTTTTAGCACTGAAGCTTTCTTT.

This sequence joins TRBV5-1 and TRBJ2-3, with 7 bases aligning to TRBD2. The germline gives CDR1 SGHRS, CDR2 YFSETQ. The V and J ends lost 5 bases and 6 bases, in that order; junction bases with no gene match: 30. The CDR3 spans 21 residues. Here the CDR3 DNA reads TGCGCCAGCAGAGTGTTGAGCTCCCCTGGTCGGTCTAGCGGCTTTGGGGATACGCAGTATTTT. It yields the protein CASRVLSSPGRSSGFGDTQYF.